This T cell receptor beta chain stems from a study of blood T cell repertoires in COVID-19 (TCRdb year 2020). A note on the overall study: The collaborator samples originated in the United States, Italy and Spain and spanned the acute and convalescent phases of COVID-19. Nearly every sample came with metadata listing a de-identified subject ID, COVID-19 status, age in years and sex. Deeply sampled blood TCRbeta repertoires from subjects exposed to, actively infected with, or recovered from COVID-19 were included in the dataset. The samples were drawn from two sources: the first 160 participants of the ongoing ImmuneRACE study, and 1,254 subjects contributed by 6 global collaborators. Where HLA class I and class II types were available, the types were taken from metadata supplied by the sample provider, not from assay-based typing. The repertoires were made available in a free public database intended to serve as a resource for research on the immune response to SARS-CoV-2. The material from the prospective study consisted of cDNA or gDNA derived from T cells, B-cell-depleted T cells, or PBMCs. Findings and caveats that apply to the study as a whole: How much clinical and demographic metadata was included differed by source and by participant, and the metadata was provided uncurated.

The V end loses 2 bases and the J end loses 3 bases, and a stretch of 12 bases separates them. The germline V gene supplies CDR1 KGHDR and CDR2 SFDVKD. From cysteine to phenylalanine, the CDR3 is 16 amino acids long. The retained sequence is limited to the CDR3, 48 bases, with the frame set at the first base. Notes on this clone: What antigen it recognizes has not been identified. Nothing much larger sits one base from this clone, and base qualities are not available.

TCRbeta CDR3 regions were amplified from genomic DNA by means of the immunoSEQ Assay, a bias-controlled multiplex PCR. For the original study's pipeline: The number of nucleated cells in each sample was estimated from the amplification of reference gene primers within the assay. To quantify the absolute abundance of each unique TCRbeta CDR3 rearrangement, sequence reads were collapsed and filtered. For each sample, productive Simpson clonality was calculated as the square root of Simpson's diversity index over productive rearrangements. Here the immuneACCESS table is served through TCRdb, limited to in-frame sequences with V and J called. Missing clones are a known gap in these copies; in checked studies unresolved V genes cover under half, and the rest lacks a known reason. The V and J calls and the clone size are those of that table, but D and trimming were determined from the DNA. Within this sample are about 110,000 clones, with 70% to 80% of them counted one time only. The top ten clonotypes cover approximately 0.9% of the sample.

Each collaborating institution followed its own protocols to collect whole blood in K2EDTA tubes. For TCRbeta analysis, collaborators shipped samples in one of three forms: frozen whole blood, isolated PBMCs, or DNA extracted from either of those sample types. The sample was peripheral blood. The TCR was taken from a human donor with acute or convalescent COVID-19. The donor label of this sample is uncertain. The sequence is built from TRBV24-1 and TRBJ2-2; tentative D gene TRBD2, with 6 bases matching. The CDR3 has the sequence CATSDSGTGDTGELFF. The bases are TGTGCCACCAGTGATTCCGGGACGGGAGACACCGGGGAGCTGTTTTTT.